The 11 T cell receptor beta chains presented below share a single source sample, sequenced in a study of T cell clones after liver transplantation. Profiled with immunoSEQ multiplex PCR; TCRdb holds only in-frame clones, not every one. The sample has 5,500 to 7,500 clones, 60% to 75% seen once. Sequences were derived from CD8+ T cells from blood, sampled before liver transplant. These receptors came from a human donor who received a liver transplant.

The chain joins TRBV19 to TRBJ2-2, with D possibly being TRBD1 (6 bases). The germline gives CDR1 LNHDA, CDR2 SQIVND (reference sequence). The CDR3 contains 13 residues. Trimming shortened V by 8 bases and J by 4 bases, and 11 bases separated the two germline ends. CDR3 nucleotides: TGTGCCAGTGAGGGGGTGACCACCGGGGAGCTGTTTTTT. Its protein is CASEGVTTGELFF.

The V call is TRBV29-1, the J call TRBJ2-1; the match to TRBD2 covers 13 bases. The CDR3 is made up of 14 amino acids. The V and J ends lost 7 bases and 8 bases, in that order; junction bases with no gene match: 8. Germline V lookup: CDR1 SQVTM, CDR2 ANQGSEA. The CDR3 DNA follows: TGCAGCGACCGGACTAGCGGGAGTGTCTATGAGCAGTTCTTC. Translation: CSDRTSGSVYEQFF.

This chain connects TRBV5-5 to TRBJ2-1, with D unresolved. There are 15 residues in the CDR3. Germline CDR1 reads SGHKS; CDR2 reads YYEKEE (reference sequence). Trimming left V 0 bases short and J 0 bases short, with 7 bases between. The CDR3 bases are TGTGCCAGCAGCTTGGGCAGGAGCTCCTACAATGAGCAGTTCTTC. This encodes CASSLGRSSYNEQFF. Full variable domain (missing parts from reference TRBV5-5 and TRBJ2-1): DAGVTQSPTHLIKTRGQQVTLRCSPISGHKSVSWYQQVLGQGPQFIFQYYEKEERGRGNFPDRFSARQFPNYSSELNVNALLLGDSALYLCASSLGRSSYNEQFFGPGTRLTVL.

The V call is TRBV13, the J call TRBJ2-1; 8 bases match TRBD1. The length of the CDR3 is 15 residues. Losses at the gene ends were 0 bases for V and 9 bases for J; bases not matched to a gene: 7. Looked up from germline, CDR1 is PRHDT and CDR2 is FYEKMQ (reference sequence). The CDR3 protein is CASSLGQGALGEQFF. CDR3 nucleotides: TGTGCCAGCAGCTTAGGCCAGGGGGCGTTGGGTGAGCAGTTCTTC.

This chain links TRBV7-9 with TRBJ2-3; D might be TRBD1 or TRBD2, each matching 5 bases. Trimming took 1 base from V and 5 from J, leaving 13 bases between them. CDR3 length: 15 amino acids. CDR1 and CDR2 from the germline V gene are SEHNR and FQNEAQ (reference sequence). CDR3 bases: TGTGCCAGCAGCTTAGAGGTGGGGGATATAGATACGCAGTATTTT. It specifies CASSLEVGDIDTQYF. Full variable domain (missing parts from reference TRBV7-9 and TRBJ2-3): DTGVSQNPRHKITKRGQNVTFRCDPISEHNRLYWYRQTLGQGPEFLTYFQNEAQLEKSRLLSDRFSAERPKGSFSTLEIQRTEQGDSAMYLCASSLEVGDIDTQYFGPGTRLTVL.

The CDR3 DNA sequence: TGTGCCAGCAGCCCCACCCCTCAGGGGGTCACAGATACGCAGTATTTT. Translating it yields CASSPTPQGVTDTQYF. The V call is TRBV13, the J call TRBJ2-3, with 7 bases fitting TRBD1. The CDR3 loop spans 16 amino acids. J gave up 2 bases and V 5 bases, and 10 bases lay outside the gene matches. CDR1 PRHDT and CDR2 FYEKMQ come from the germline V gene (reference sequence).

This chain joins TRBV6-5 and TRBJ1-5; D unclear. Trimming left V 5 bases short and J 3 bases short, with 8 bases between. The CDR3 loop spans 13 amino acids. The germline gives CDR1 MNHEY, CDR2 SVGAGI. In DNA, the CDR3 is TGTGCCAGCAGTCCCCTAAACAATCAGCCCCAGCATTTT. The encoded protein is CASSPLNNQPQHF.

This clone occurred a few times. The V call is TRBV11-2, the J call TRBJ1-6; tentative D call: TRBD1 (5 bases). Trimming cost V 5 bases and J 8 bases, with 16 bases left between them. The germline V gene encodes CDR1 SGHAT and CDR2 FQNNGV. The CDR3 is made up of 15 amino acids. CDR3 amino acids: CASSPGTLNDSPLHF. The CDR3 nucleotides are TGTGCCAGCAGCCCAGGGACCTTGAACGATTCACCCCTCCACTTT.

The rearrangement links TRBV12-5 to TRBJ1-2; D not resolved. V lost 2 bases and J lost 0, with 19 bases in between. The CDR3 loop spans 18 amino acids. The V gene's germline CDR1 is LGHNT and CDR2 FRNRAP. In nucleotides, the CDR3 is TGTGCTAGTGGTTTGTTCCCGACGTCGGACCTCTCTAACTATGGCTACACCTTC. This sequence encodes CASGLFPTSDLSNYGYTF.

The chain combines TRBV7-9 with TRBJ2-1; 14 bases align to TRBD2. Germline V gene lookup returns CDR1 SEHNR and CDR2 FQNEAQ (reference sequence). The trim removed 1 base at V and 7 bases at J, leaving 6 bases unmatched. The CDR3 length is 17 residues. CDR3 in amino acids: CASSLEETSGRVNEQFF. CDR3 bases: TGTGCCAGCAGCTTAGAAGAGACTAGCGGGAGGGTTAATGAGCAGTTCTTC.

This clone has just a few counts. V usage is TRBV4-1 and J usage is TRBJ1-1; no clear D. V lost 0 bases to trimming and J lost 4 bases, with 12 bases between them. This CDR3 comprises 15 residues. Looked up from germline, CDR1 is MGHRA and CDR2 is YSYEKL. The CDR3 sequence: CASSQEEQPATEAFF. The CDR3 DNA sequence: TGCGCCAGCAGCCAAGAGGAGCAGCCGGCCACTGAAGCTTTCTTT.